The source of this T cell receptor beta chain is a study of cytomegalovirus exposure and HLA in healthy donors. Findings of the study overall: As confirmed in vitro, three CMV-associated chains were specific for CMV antigens. The authors judged a highly shared variant cluster likely a sequencing artifact.

For this clone: The antigen is not known.

13 Jbeta primers and 60 Vbeta primers were used for the PCR. As processed by the authors: Around 11 million of 80 million or so unique TCR beta chains were shared, per a later count. The assay was immunoSEQ multiplex PCR, and TCRdb's table has in-frame clones only and misses some. V and J calls and clone size are as listed in that table; D and trimming were resolved from the DNA. The data show about 78,000 clones, with over 70% seen just once and approximately 1% held by the top ten. The V and J ends lost 5 bases and 9 bases respectively, with 11 bases between them. CDR1 is SEHNR, CDR2 FQNEAQ, per germline (reference sequence). The CDR3 loop spans 12 amino acids.

The sequenced material came from PBMCs. The genes are TRBV7-9 and TRBJ2-1; possible D gene TRBD2, 6 bases. This clonotype was obtained from a male donor in good health and CMV-seronegative. CDR3 DNA: TGTGCCAGCAGCCCCCCAGCGGGTGAGCAGTTCTTC. Amino acid sequence: CASSPPAGEQFF.